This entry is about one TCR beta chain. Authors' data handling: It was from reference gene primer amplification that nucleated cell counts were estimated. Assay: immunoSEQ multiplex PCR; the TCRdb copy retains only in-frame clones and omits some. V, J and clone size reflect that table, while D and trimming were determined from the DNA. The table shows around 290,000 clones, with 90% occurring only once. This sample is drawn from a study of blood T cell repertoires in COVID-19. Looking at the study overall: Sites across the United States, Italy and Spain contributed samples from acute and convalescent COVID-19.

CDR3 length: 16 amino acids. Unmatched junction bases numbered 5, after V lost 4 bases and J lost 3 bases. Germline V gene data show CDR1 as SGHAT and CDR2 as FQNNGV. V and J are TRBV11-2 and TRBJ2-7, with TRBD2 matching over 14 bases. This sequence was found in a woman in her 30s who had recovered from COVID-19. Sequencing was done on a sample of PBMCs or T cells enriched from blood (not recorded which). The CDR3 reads CASSSGLAGAYYEQYF. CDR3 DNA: TGTGCCAGCAGCTCGGGACTAGCGGGAGCCTACTACGAGCAGTACTTC. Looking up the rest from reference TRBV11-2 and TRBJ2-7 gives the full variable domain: EAGVAQSPRYKIIEKRQSVAFWCNPISGHATLYWYQQILGQGPKLLIQFQNNGVVDDSQLPKDRFSAERLKGVDSTLKIQPAKLEDSAVYLCASSSGLAGAYYEQYFGPGTRLTVT.